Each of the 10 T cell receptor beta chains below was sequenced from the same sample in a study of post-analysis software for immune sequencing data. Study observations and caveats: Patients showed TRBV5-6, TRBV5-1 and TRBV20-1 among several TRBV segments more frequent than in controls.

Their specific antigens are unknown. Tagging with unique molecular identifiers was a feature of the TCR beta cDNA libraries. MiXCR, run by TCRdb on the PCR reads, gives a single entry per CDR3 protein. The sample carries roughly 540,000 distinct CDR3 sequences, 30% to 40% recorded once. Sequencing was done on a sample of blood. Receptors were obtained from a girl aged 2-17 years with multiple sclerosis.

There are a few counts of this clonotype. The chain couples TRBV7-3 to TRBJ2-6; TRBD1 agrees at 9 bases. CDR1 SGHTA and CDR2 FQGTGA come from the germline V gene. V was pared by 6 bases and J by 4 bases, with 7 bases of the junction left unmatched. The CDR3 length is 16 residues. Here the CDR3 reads CASSRDRARGANVLTF. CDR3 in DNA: TGTGCCAGCAGTCGGGACAGGGCAAGAGGGGCCAACGTCCTGACTTTC.

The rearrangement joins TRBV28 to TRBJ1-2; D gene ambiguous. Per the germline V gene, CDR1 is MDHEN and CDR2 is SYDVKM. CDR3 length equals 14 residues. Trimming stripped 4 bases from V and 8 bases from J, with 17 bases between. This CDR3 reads CASSSRGLGAGYTF. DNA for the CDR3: TGTGCCAGCAGTTCACGAGGCCTAGGCGCGGGCTACACCTTC.

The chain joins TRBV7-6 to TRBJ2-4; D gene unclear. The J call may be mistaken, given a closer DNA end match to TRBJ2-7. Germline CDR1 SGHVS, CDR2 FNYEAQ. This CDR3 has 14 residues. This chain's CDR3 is CASSLVAGTGEQYF. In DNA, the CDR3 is TGTGCCAGCAGCTTAGTCGCAGGCACGGGCGAGCAGTACTTC.

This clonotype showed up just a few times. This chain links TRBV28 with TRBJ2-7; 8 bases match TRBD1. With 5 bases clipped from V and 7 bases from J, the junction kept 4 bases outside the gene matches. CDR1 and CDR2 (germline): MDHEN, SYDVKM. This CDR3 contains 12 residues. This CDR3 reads CASSQGANEQYF. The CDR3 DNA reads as TGTGCCAGCAGTCAGGGGGCCAATGAGCAGTACTTC.

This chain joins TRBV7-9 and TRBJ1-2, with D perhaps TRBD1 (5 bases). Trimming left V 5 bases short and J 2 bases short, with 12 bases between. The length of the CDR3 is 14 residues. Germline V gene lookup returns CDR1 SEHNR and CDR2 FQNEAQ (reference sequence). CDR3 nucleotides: TGTGCCAGCAGCGGCCGGGACGTAAACTATGGCTACACCTTC. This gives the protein CASSGRDVNYGYTF.

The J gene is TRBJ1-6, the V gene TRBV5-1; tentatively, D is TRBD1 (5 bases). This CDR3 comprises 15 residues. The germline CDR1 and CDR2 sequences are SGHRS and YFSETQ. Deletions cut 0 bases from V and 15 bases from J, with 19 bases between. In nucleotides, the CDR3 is TGCGCCAGCAGCTTGGAAAGTGCGGGACTCGGGGACCTCCACTTT. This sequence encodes CASSLESAGLGDLHF.

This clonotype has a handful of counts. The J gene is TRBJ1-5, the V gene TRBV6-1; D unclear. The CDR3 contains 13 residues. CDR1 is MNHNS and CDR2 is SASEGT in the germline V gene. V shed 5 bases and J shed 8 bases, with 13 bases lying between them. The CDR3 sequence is CASSRAYQEPQHF. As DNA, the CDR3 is TGTGCCAGCAGTAGGGCCTACCAGGAGCCCCAGCATTTT.

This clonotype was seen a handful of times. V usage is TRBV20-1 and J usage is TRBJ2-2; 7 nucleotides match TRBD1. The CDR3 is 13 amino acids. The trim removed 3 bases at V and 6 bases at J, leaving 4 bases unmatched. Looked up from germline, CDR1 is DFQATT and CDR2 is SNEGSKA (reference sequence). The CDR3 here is CSARGTVAGELFF. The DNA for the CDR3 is TGCAGTGCTAGGGGGACAGTGGCCGGGGAGCTGTTTTTT.

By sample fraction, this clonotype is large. The CDR3 sequence is CASSGQGSSYEQYF. The CDR3 DNA reads TGTGCCAGCAGTGGGCAGGGGAGCTCCTACGAGCAGTACTTC. The chain carries TRBV27 and TRBJ2-7; D is possibly TRBD1 (6 bases). The V gene lost 5 bases and the J gene lost 0 bases, with 11 bases spanning the gap. CDR3 length equals 14 residues. The V gene's germline CDR1 is MNHEY and CDR2 SMNVEV (reference sequence).

The CDR3 reads CASTRGGVNEKLFF. The DNA for the CDR3 is TGTGCCAGCACGCGAGGGGGAGTGAATGAAAAACTGTTTTTT. The genes are TRBV12-3 or TRBV12-4 and TRBJ1-4; tentatively, D is TRBD1 (6 bases). This CDR3 spans 14 amino acids. Trimming took 7 bases from V and 5 from J, leaving 14 bases between them.